Below, one T cell receptor beta chain is given with its context. Its antigen is currently unknown. The CDR3 contains 15 residues. V was clipped by 1 base and J by 2 bases, with 12 bases between them. Germline lookup yields CDR1 LNHDA and CDR2 SQIVND (reference sequence). This table comes from immunoSEQ multiplex PCR, and its TCRdb copy is limited to in-frame clones, with some not included. The data show some 9,100 clones, more than 65% seen once. This entry is derived from a study of chemoradiotherapy in HPV16-positive cancers. Study conclusions and caveats: Better recurrence-free survival went with HPV-responsive T-cell expansion in HPV16-positive patients.

The clonotype comes from a human donor with HPV-associated anogenital cancer. The chain combines TRBV19 with TRBJ2-7, with D unresolved. Sequenced material: blood, taken from a patient who underwent chemoradiotherapy. CDR3 residues: CASSIGEVGPYEQYF. DNA for the CDR3: TGTGCCAGTAGTATAGGTGAAGTCGGACCCTACGAGCAGTACTTC.